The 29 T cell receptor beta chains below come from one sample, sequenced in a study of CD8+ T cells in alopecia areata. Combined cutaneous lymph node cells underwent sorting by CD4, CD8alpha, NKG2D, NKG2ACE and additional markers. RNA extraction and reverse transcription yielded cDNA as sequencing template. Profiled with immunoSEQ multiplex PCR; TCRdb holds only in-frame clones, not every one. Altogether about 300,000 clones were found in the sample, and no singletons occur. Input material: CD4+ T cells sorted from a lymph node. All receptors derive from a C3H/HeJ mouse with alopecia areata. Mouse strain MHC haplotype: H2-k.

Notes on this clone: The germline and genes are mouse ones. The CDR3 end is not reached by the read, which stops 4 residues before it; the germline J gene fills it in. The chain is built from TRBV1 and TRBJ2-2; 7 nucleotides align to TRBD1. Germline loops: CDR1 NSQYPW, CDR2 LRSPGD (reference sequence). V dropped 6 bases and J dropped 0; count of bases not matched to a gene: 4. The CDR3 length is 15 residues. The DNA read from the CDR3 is TGCACCTGCAGCCCCGGGACAGCAAACACCGGG. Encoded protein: CTCSPGTANTG. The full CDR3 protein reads CTCSPGTANTGQLYF.

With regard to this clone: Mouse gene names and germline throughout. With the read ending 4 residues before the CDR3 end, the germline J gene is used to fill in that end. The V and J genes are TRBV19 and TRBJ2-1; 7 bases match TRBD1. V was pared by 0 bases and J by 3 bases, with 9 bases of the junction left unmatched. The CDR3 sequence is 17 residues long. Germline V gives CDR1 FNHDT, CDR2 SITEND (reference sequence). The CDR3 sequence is CASSIASPGQLYAEQFF. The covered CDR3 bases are TGTGCCAGCAGTATAGCCTCACCGGGACAGCTCTATGCT. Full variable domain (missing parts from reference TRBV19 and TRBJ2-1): GGIITQTPKFLIGQEGQKLTLKCQQNFNHDTMYWYRQDSGKGLRLIYYSITENDLQKGDLSEGYDASREKKSSFSLTVTSAQKNEMAVFLCASSIASPGQLYAEQFFGPGTRLTVL.

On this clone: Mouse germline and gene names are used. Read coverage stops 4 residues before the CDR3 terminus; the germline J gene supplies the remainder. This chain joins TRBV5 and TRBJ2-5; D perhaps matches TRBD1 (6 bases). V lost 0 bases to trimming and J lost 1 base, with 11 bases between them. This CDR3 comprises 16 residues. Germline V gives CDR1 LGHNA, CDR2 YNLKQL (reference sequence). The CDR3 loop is CASSQDGAGDQDTQYF. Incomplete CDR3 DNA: TGTGCCAGCAGCCAAGATGGGGCAGGGGACCAAGAC.

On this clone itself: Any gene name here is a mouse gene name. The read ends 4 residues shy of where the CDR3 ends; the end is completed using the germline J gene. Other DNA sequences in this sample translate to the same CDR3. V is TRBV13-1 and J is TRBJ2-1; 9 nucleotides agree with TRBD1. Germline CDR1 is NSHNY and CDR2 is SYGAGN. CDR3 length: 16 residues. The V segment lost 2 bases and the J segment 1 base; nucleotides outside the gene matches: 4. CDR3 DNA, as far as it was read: TGTGCCAGCAGTGACCCGGGACAGGGCAACTATGCT. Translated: CASSDPGQGNYA. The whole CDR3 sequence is CASSDPGQGNYAEQFF.

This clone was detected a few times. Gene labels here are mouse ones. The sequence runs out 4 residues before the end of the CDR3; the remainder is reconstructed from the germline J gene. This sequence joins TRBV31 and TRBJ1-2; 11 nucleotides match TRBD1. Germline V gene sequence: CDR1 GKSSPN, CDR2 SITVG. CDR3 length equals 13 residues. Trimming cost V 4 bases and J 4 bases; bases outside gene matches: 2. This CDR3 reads CAWKDRGLSDYTF. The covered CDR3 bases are TGTGCCTGGAAGGACAGGGGGCTCTCC.

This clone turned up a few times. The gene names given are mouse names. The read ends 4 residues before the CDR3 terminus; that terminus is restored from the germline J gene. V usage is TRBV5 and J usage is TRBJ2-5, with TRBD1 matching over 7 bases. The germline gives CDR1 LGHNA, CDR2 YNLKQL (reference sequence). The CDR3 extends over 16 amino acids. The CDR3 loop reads CASSQVSGTDKDTQYF. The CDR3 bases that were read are TGTGCCAGCAGCCAAGTTTCCGGGACAGACAAAGAC.

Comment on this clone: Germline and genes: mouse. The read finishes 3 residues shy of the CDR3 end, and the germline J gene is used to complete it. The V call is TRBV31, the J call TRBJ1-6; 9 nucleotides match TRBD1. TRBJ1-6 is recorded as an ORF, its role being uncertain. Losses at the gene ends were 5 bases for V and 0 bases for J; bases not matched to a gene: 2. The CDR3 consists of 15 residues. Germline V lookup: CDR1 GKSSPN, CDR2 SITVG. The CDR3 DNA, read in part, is TGTGCCTGGGGGACAGGGCATTCCTATAATTCGCCC. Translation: CAWGTGHSYNSP. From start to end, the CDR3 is CAWGTGHSYNSPLYF.

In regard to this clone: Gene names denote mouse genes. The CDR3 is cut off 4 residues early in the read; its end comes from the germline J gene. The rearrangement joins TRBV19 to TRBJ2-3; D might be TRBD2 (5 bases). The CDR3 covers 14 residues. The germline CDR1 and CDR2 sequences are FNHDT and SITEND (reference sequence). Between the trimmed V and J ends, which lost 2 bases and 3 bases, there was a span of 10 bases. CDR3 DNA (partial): TGTGCCAGCAGTATGGCTGGGCCCGCAGAA. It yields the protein CASSMAGPAE. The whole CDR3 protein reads CASSMAGPAETLYF.

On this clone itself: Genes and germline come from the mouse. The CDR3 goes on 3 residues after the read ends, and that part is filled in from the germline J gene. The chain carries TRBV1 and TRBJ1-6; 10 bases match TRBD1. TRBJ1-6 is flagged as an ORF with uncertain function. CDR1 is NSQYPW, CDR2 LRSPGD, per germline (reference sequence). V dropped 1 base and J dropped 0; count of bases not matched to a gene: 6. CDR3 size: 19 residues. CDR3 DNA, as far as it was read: TGCACCTGCAGTGCAGGACAGGGGGCCCTGAATTCCTATAATTCGCCC. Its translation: CTCSAGQGALNSYNSP. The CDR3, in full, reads CTCSAGQGALNSYNSPLYF.

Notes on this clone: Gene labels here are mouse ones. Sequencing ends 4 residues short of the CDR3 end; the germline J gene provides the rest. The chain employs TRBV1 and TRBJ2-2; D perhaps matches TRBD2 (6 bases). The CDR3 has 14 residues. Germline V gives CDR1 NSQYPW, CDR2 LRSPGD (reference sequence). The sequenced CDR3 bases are TGCACCTGCAGTGCAGATCGGGGGGACGGG. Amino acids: CTCSADRGDG. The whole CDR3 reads CTCSADRGDGQLYF.

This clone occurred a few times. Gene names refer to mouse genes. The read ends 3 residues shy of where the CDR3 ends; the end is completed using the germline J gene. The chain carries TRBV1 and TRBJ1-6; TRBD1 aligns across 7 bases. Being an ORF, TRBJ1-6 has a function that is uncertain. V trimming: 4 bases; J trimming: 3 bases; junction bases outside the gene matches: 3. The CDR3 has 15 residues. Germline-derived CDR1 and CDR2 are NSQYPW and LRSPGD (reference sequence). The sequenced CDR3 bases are TGCACCTGCAGTGGAGGGACAGTCTATAATTCGCCC. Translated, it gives CTCSGGTVYNSP. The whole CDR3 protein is CTCSGGTVYNSPLYF.

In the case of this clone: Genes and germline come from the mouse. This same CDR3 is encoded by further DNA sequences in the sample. The CDR3 spells CASSRDRENTGQLYF. The sequenced part of the CDR3 DNA is TGTGCCAGCAGCCGGGACAGGGAAAACACCGGG. V usage is TRBV13-3 and J usage is TRBJ2-2; TRBD1 aligns across 9 bases. Read data end 4 residues before the CDR3 end; the end is taken from the germline J gene. The CDR3 spans 15 residues. Germline V gene sequence: CDR1 NNHDY, CDR2 SYVADS. V was clipped by 5 bases and J by 1 base; unmatched bases: 3.

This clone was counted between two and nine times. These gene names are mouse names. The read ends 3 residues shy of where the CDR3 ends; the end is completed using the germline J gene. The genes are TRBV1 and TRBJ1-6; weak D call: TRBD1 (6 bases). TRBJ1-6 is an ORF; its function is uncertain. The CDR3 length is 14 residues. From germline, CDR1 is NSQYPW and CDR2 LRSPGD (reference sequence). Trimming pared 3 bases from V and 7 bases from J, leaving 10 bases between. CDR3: CTCSAGTWNSPLYF. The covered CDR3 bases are TGCACCTGCAGTGCCGGGACATGGAATTCGCCC.

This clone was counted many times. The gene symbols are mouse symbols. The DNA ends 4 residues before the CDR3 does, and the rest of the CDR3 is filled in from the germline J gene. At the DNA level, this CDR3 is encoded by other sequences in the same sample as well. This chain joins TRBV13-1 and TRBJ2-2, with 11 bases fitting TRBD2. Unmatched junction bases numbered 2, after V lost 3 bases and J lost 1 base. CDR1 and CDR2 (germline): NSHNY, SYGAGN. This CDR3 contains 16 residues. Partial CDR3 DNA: TGTGCCAGCAGTGGCGGGACTGGGGGAAACACCGGG. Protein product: CASSGGTGGNTG. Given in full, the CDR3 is CASSGGTGGNTGQLYF.

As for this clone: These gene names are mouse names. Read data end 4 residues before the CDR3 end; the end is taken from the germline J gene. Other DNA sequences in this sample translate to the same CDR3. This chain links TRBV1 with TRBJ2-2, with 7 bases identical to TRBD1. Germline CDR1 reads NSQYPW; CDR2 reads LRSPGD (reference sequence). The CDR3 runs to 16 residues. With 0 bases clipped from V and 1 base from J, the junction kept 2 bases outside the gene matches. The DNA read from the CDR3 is TGCACCTGCAGTGCAGATAGGGACAGAAACACCGGG. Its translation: CTCSADRDRNTG. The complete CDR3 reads CTCSADRDRNTGQLYF.

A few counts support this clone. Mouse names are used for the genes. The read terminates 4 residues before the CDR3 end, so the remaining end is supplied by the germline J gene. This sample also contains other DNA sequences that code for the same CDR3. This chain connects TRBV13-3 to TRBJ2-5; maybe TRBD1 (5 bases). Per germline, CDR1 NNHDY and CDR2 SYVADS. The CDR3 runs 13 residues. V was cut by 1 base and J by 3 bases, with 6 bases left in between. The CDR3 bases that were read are TGTGCCAGCAGTGATCGACAGCAAGAC. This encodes CASSDRQQD. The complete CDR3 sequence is CASSDRQQDTQYF.

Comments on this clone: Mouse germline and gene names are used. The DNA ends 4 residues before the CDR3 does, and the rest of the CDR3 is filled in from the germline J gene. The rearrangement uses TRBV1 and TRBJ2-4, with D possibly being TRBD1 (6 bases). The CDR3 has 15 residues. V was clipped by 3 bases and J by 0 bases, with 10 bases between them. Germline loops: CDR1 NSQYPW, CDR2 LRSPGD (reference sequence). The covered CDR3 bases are TGCACCTGCAGTGCGAACAGGGCTAGTCAAAAC. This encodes CTCSANRASQN. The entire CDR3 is CTCSANRASQNTLYF.

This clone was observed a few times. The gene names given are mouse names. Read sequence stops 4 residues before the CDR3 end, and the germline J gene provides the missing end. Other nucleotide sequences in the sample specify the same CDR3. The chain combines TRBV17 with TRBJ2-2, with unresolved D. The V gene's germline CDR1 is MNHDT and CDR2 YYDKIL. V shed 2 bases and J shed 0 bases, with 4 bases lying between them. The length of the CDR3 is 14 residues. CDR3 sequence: CASSRTANTGQLYF. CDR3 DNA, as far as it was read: TGTGCTAGCAGTAGAACAGCAAACACCGGG.

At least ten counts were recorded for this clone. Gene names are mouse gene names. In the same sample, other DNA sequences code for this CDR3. CDR3 amino acids: CTCSAGTGRDTQYF. CDR3 bases read: TGCACCTGCAGTGCTGGGACAGGGAGAGAC. This sequence joins TRBV1 and TRBJ2-5, with 9 positions matching TRBD1. The read terminates 4 residues ahead of where the CDR3 ends, so the germline J gene completes it. This CDR3 is 14 amino acids long. Germline-derived CDR1 and CDR2 are NSQYPW and LRSPGD (reference sequence).

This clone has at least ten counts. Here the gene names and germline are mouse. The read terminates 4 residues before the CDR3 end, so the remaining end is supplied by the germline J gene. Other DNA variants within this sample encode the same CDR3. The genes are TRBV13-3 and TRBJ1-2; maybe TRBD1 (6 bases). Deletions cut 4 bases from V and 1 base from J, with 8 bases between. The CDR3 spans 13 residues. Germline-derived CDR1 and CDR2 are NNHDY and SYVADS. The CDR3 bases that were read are TGTGCCAGCAGTCCGGGACAAAACTCC. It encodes CASSPGQNS. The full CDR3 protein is CASSPGQNSDYTF.

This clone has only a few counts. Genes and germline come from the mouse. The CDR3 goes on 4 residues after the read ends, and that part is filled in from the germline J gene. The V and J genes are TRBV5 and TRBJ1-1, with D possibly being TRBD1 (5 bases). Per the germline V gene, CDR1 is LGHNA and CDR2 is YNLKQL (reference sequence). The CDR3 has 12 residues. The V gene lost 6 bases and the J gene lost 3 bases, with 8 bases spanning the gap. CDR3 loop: CASRETDTEVFF. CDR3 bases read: TGTGCCAGCAGAGAGACAGACACA.

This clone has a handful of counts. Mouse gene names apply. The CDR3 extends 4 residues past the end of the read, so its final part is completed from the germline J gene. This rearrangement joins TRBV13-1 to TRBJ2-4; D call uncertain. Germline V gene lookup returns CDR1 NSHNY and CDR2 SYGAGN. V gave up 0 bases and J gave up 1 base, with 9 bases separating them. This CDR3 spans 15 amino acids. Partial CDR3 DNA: TGTGCCAGCAGTGATGCCCAAAATCGTCAAAAC. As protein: CASSDAQNRQN. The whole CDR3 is CASSDAQNRQNTLYF.

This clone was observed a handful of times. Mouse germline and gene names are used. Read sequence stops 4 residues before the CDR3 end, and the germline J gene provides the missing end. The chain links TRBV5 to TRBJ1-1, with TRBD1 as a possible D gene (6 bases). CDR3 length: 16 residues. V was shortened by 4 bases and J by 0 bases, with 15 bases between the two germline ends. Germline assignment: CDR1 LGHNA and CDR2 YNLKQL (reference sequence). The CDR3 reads CASSPRPGQANTEVFF. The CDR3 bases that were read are TGTGCCAGCAGCCCACGCCCGGGACAAGCAAACACA.

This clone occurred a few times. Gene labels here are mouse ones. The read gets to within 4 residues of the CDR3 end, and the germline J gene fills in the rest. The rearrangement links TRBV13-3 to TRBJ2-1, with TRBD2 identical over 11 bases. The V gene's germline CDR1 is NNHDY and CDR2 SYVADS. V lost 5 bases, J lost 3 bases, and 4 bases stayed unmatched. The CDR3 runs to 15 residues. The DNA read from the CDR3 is TGTGCCAGCAGAACACTGGGGGGGCTCTATGCT. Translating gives CASRTLGGLYA. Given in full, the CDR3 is CASRTLGGLYAEQFF.

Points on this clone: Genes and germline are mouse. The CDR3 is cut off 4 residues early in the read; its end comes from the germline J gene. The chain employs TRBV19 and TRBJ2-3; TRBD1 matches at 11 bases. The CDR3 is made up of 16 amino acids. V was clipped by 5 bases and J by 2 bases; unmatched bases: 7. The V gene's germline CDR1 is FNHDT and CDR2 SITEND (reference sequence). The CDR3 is CASSPRDRGFAETLYF. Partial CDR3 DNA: TGTGCCAGCAGCCCACGGGACAGGGGGTTTGCAGAA.

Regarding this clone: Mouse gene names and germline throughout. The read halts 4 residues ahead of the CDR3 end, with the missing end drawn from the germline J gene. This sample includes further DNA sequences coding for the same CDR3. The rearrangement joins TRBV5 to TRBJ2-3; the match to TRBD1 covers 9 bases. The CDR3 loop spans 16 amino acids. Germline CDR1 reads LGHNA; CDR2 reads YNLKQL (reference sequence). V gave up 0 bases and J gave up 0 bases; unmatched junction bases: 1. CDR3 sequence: CASSQEGQGSAETLYF. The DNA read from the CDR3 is TGTGCCAGCAGCCAAGAGGGACAGGGTAGTGCAGAA.

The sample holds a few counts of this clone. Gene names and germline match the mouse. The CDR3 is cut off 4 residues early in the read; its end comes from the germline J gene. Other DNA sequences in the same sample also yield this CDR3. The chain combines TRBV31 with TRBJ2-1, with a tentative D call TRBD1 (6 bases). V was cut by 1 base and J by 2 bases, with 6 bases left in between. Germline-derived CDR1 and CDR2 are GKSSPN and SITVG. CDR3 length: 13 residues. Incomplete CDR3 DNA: TGTGCCTGGAGTCCAGGGGACTATGCT. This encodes CAWSPGDYA. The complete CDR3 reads CAWSPGDYAEQFF.

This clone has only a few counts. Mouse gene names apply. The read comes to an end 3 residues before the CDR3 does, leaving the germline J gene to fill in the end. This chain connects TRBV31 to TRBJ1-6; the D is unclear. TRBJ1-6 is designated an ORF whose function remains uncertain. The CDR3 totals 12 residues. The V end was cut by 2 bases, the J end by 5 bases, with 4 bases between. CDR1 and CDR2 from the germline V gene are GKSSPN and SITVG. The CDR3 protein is CAWSSNNSPLYF. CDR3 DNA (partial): TGTGCCTGGAGTTCAAATAATTCGCCC.

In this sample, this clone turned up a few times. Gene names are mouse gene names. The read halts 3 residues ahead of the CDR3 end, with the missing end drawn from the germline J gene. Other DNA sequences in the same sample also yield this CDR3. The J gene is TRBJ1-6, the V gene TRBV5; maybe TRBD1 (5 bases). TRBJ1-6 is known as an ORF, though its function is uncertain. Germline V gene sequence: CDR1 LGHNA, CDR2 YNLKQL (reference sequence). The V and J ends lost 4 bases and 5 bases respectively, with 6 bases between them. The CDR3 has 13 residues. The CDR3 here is CASSRQNNSPLYF. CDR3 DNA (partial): TGTGCCAGCAGCCGACAGAATAATTCGCCC.